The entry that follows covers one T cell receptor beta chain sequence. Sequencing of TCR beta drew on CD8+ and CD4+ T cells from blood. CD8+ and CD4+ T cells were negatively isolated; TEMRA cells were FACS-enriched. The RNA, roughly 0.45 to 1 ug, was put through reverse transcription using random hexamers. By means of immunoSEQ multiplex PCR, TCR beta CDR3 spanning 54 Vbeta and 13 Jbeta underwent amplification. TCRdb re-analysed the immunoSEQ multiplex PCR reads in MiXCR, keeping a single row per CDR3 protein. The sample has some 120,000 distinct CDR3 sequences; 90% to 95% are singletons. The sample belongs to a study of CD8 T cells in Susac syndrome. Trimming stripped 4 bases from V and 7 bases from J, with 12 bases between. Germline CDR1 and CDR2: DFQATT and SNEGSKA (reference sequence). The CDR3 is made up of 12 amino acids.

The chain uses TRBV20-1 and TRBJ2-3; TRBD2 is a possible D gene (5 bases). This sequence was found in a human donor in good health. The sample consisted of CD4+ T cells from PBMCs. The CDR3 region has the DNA TGCAGTGCTAACGGGGATCGGAATACGCAGTATTTT. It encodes CSANGDRNTQYF.